These 18 T cell receptor beta chains were all obtained from the same sample, sequenced in a study of cytomegalovirus exposure and HLA in healthy donors. Use of 60 Vbeta and 13 Jbeta primers characterized the PCR. Sequenced by immunoSEQ multiplex PCR; TCRdb stores in-frame clones only, minus some. Seen here are about 80,000 clones, around 60% observed once, and the top ten hold 4.4%. The source material was PBMCs. These receptor sequences come from a male donor in good health and CMV-seropositive.

This rearrangement joins TRBV7-9 to TRBJ2-5, with D maybe TRBD2 (6 bases). The CDR3 sequence is 16 residues long. Germline loops: CDR1 SEHNR, CDR2 FQNEAQ (reference sequence). Trimming left V 5 bases short and J 4 bases short, with 20 bases between. CDR3 in amino acids: CASSPGGGRSRETQYF. The CDR3 DNA follows: TGTGCCAGCAGCCCCGGCGGAGGGAGGTCGCGAGAGACCCAGTACTTC.

The chain employs TRBV4-1 and TRBJ1-1; D gene unclear. The CDR3 has 15 residues. Germline V CDR1 and CDR2: MGHRA, YSYEKL. Trimming removed 1 base from V and 3 bases from J, with 12 bases in between. CDR3 protein: CASSQAISFDTEAFF. The CDR3 DNA sequence: TGCGCCAGCAGCCAAGCTATTAGTTTCGACACTGAAGCTTTCTTT.

This clone showed up just a few times. The chain links TRBV7-2 to TRBJ1-1, with D maybe TRBD1 (5 bases). This CDR3 has 16 residues. Trimming left V 1 base short and J 1 base short, with 13 bases between. Germline V CDR1 and CDR2: SGHTA, FQGNSA. Here the CDR3 DNA reads TGTGCCAGCAGCTTAGTGGGGGGGATGGCGAACACTGAAGCTTTCTTT. This translates into CASSLVGGMANTEAFF.

The rearrangement joins TRBV30 to TRBJ1-5, with 7 bases identical to TRBD1. The V segment lost 0 bases and the J segment 6 bases; nucleotides outside the gene matches: 2. This CDR3 is 13 amino acids long. CDR1 and CDR2 from the germline V gene are GTSNPN and SVGIG (reference sequence). The CDR3 DNA reads TGTGCCTGGAGTGTCAAGGGGGCTCAGCCCCAGCATTTT. Amino acids: CAWSVKGAQPQHF.

The chain carries TRBV28 and TRBJ1-5; D gene unclear. This CDR3 has 14 amino acids. The V gene lost 8 bases and the J gene lost 10 bases, with 21 bases spanning the gap. Germline lookup yields CDR1 MDHEN and CDR2 SYDVKM. CDR3 in amino acids: CASLEGAGKRPQHF. In DNA, the CDR3 is TGTGCCAGCCTGGAGGGAGCGGGTAAACGTCCCCAGCATTTT.

This clone was seen only a few times. The J gene is TRBJ2-7, the V gene TRBV7-2, with 7 bases that match TRBD1. After removal of 10 bases from V and 2 bases from J, the junction contained 11 bases not matched to a gene. The CDR3 has 14 amino acids. Germline V gene lookup returns CDR1 SGHTA and CDR2 FQGNSA. CDR3 sequence: CATGQVSRPYEQYF. The DNA of the CDR3 is TGTGCCACCGGACAGGTGTCAAGACCCTACGAGCAGTACTTC.

This clone came up once. J is TRBJ2-7 and V is TRBV2; 12 bases line up with TRBD2. Germline assignment: CDR1 SNHLY and CDR2 FYNNEI. After removal of 4 bases from V and 6 bases from J, the junction contained 7 bases not matched to a gene. This CDR3 is built from 15 residues. CDR3 sequence reads: CASSVTTSGGAEQYF. CDR3 sequence (DNA): TGTGCCAGCAGTGTGACGACTAGCGGGGGAGCCGAGCAGTACTTC. The full variable domain, in which reference TRBV2 and TRBJ2-7 provide the parts outside the CDR3, is EPEVTQTPSHQVTQMGQEVILRCVPISNHLYFYWYRQILGQKVEFLVSFYNNEISEKSEIFDDQFSVERPDGSNFTLKIRSTKLEDSAMYFCASSVTTSGGAEQYFGPGTRLTVT.

V gene TRBV27 combines with J gene TRBJ1-6; maybe TRBD1 (6 bases). Trimming cost V 1 base and J 0 bases, with 10 bases left between them. Germline V lookup: CDR1 MNHEY, CDR2 SMNVEV (reference sequence). CDR3 length: 17 residues. CDR3 sequence reads: CASSLFTGSSYNSPLHF. The CDR3 nucleotides read TGTGCCAGCAGTTTATTCACAGGGAGCTCCTATAATTCACCCCTCCACTTT.

The chain uses TRBV7-3 and TRBJ2-3; D unresolved. Germline V lookup: CDR1 SGHTA, CDR2 FQGTGA. This CDR3 spans 12 amino acids. The V and J ends lost 5 bases and 2 bases respectively, with 5 bases between them. The CDR3 DNA follows: TGTGCCAGCAGCCCAAACACAGATACGCAGTATTTT. Translated: CASSPNTDTQYF.

The V and J genes are TRBV6-4 and TRBJ2-3, with TRBD2 matching over 12 bases. Germline CDR1 MRHNA, CDR2 SNTAGT. This CDR3 is 15 amino acids long. J gave up 2 bases and V 7 bases, and 4 bases lay outside the gene matches. CDR3 DNA sequence: TGTGCCAGCATTCGGACTAGCGGGAACACAGATACGCAGTATTTT. Its protein is CASIRTSGNTDTQYF.

The chain combines TRBV13 with TRBJ2-7, with TRBD1 as a possible D gene (6 bases). Germline CDR1 reads PRHDT; CDR2 reads FYEKMQ (reference sequence). The CDR3 contains 14 residues. The germline V and J ends were trimmed by 2 bases and 0 bases, with 8 bases remaining between them. The chain's CDR3 is CASSLQGPSYEQYF. CDR3 nucleotides: TGTGCCAGCAGCTTACAGGGGCCCTCCTACGAGCAGTACTTC. Filled out from reference TRBV13 and TRBJ2-7, the complete variable domain reads AAGVIQSPRHLIKEKRETATLKCYPIPRHDTVYWYQQGPGQDPQFLISFYEKMQSDKGSIPDRFSAQQFSDYHSELNMSSLELGDSALYFCASSLQGPSYEQYFGPGTRLTVT.

This rearrangement joins TRBV28 to TRBJ2-7, with D perhaps TRBD2 (7 bases). With 3 bases removed from V and 5 bases from J, the gap between germline ends came to 23 bases. The CDR3 loop spans 17 amino acids. From germline, CDR1 is MDHEN and CDR2 SYDVKM. CDR3 residues: CASSLRRGLGLPHEQYF. The CDR3 DNA is TGTGCCAGCAGTTTGAGGCGGGGGCTAGGACTTCCCCACGAGCAGTACTTC.

The CDR3 protein is CASGQEQDQPQHF. CDR3 bases: TGTGCCAGCGGACAGGAACAGGATCAGCCCCAGCATTTT. V and J are TRBV19 and TRBJ1-5; 7 bases fit TRBD1. Germline CDR1 LNHDA, CDR2 SQIVND (reference sequence). Germline trimming cut 9 bases from V and 5 bases from J; bases unmatched to any gene: 7. This CDR3 is built from 13 residues.

V usage is TRBV9 and J usage is TRBJ2-7; 7 bases match TRBD1. From germline, CDR1 is SGDLS and CDR2 YYNGEE. The CDR3 is 14 amino acids. The junction had 4 bases not matched to a gene; V was cut back by 0 bases and J by 4 bases. CDR3 DNA sequence: TGTGCCAGCAGCGTAGATGTGACAGGGTACGAGCAGTACTTC. It specifies CASSVDVTGYEQYF.

V and J are TRBV7-9 and TRBJ2-5; possibly TRBD1 for D (5 bases). The germline V gene encodes CDR1 SEHNR and CDR2 FQNEAQ (reference sequence). V was shortened by 0 bases and J by 5 bases, with 16 bases between the two germline ends. The CDR3 is made up of 16 amino acids. The CDR3 coding sequence is TGTGCCAGCAGCTTAGCGGATGGACATTTCAGGGAGACCCAGTACTTC. Encoded protein: CASSLADGHFRETQYF.

The chain uses TRBV5-3 and TRBJ2-3; 7 nucleotides match TRBD2. TRBV5-3 is known as an ORF, though its function is uncertain. The CDR3 has 17 amino acids. Trimming removed 3 bases from V and 0 bases from J; junction bases left unmatched: 10. CDR3 sequence reads: CARSSLATDFSTDTQYF. In DNA, the CDR3 is TGTGCCAGAAGCTCACTAGCGACCGACTTTAGCACAGATACGCAGTATTTT.

CDR3 in amino acids: CASSSSRDLSEAFF. CDR3 nucleotide sequence: TGTGCCAGCAGCTCGTCCCGGGACTTGTCTGAAGCTTTCTTT. The chain has TRBV6-1 and TRBJ1-1, with a weak D call TRBD1 (5 bases). CDR1 MNHNS and CDR2 SASEGT come from the germline V gene. Deletions cut 6 bases from V and 6 bases from J, with 17 bases between. The CDR3 covers 14 residues.

This clone was counted between two and nine times. CDR3 DNA sequence: TGTGCCAGCAGTTCTTACTACCAGGGGCGACGGAACACCGGGGAGCTGTTTTTT. Its protein product is CASSSYYQGRRNTGELFF. The chain joins TRBV2 to TRBJ2-2, with TRBD1 as a possible D gene (6 bases). Per germline, CDR1 SNHLY and CDR2 FYNNEI. The CDR3 runs 18 residues. Trimming removed 5 bases from V and 1 base from J, with 20 bases in between.